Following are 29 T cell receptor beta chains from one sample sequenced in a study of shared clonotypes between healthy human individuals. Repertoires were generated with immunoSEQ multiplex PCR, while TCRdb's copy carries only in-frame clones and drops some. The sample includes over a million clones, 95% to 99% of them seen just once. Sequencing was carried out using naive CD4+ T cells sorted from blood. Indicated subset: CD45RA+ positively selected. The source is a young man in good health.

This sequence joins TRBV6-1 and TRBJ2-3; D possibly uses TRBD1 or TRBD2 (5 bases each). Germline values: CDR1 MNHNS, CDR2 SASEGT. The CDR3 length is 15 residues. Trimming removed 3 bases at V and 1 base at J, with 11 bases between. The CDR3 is CASSDWGSGTDTQYF. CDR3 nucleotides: TGTGCCAGCAGTGATTGGGGGTCTGGCACAGATACGCAGTATTTT.

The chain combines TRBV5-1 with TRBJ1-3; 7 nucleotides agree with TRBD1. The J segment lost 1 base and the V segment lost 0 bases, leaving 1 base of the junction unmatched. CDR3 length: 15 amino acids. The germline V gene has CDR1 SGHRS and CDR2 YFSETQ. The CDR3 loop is CASSLVQGSGNTIYF. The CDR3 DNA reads TGCGCCAGCAGCTTGGTACAGGGGTCTGGAAACACCATATATTTT.

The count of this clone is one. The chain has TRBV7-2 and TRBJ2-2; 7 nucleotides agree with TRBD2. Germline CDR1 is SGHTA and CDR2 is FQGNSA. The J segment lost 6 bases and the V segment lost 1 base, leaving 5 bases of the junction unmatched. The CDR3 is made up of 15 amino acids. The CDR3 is CASSLGTRFPGELFF. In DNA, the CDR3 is TGTGCCAGCAGCTTAGGGACTAGGTTTCCCGGGGAGCTGTTTTTT.

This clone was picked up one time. The CDR3 DNA reads TGTGCCACCGCCCCGGGCCCCACCTACGAGCAGTACTTC. Translated, it gives CATAPGPTYEQYF. The genes are TRBV19 and TRBJ2-7; no clear D gene. The ends were cut back, 10 bases at V and 2 bases at J, with 15 bases in the middle. The CDR3 covers 13 residues. The germline V gene encodes CDR1 LNHDA and CDR2 SQIVND (reference sequence).

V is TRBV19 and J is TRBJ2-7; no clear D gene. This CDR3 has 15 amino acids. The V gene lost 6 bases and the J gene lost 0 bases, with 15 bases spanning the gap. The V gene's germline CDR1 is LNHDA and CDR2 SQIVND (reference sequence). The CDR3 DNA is TGTGCCAGTAGCAATGGTCGTTGGGACTCCTACGAGCAGTACTTC. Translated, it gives CASSNGRWDSYEQYF.

The CDR3 DNA sequence: TGTGCCAGCAGCCCGGACAGAGGACCCTACGAGCAGTACTTC. Translating it yields CASSPDRGPYEQYF. The rearrangement joins TRBV7-8 to TRBJ2-7, with a possible D match to TRBD1 (6 bases). The length of the CDR3 is 14 residues. Trimming shortened V by 5 bases and J by 2 bases, and 13 bases separated the two germline ends. Germline V CDR1 and CDR2: SGHVS, FQNEAQ.

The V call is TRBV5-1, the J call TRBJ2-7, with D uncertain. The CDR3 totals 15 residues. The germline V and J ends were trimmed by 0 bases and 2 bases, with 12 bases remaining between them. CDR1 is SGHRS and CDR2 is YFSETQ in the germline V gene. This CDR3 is CASSLGPQYTYEQYF. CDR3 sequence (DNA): TGCGCCAGCAGCTTGGGACCACAGTATACCTACGAGCAGTACTTC.

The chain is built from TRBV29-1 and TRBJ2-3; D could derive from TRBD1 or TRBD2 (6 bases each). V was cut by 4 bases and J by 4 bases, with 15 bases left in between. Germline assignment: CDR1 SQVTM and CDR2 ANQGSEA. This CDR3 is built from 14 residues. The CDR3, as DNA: TGCAGCGTTGGTCTGGGGGGCATCTCAGATACGCAGTATTTT. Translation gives CSVGLGGISDTQYF.

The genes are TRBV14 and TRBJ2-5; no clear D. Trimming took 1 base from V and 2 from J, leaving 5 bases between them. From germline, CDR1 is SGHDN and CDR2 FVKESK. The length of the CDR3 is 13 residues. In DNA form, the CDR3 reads TGTGCCAGCAGCCAAGTCAGACAAGAGACCCAGTACTTC. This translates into CASSQVRQETQYF.

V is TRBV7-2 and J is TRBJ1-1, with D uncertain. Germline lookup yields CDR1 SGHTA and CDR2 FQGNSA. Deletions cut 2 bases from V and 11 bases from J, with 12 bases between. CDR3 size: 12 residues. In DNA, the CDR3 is TGTGCCAGCAGCTTACAGACCTTCGTGGCTTTCTTT. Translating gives CASSLQTFVAFF.

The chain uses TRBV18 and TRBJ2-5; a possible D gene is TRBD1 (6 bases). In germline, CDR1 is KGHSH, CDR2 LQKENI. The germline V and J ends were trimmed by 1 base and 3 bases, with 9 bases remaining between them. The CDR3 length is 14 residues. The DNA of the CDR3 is TGTGCCAGCTCACCACTCCCAGGGGAAGAGACCCAGTACTTC. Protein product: CASSPLPGEETQYF.

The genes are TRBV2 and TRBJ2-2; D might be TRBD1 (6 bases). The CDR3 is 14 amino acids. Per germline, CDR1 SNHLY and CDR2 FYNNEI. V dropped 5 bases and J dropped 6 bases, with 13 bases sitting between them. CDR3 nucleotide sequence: TGTGCCAGCAGTTCCCAGGCAGGGGCCGGGGAGCTGTTTTTT. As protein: CASSSQAGAGELFF.

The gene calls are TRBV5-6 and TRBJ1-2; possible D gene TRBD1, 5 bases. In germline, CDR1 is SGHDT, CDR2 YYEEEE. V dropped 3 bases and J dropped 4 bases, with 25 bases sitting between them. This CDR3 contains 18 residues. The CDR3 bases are TGTGCCAGCAGCTCGACCGCAAGGGGTGGTGTAGTGGTCTATGGCTACACCTTC. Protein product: CASSSTARGGVVVYGYTF.

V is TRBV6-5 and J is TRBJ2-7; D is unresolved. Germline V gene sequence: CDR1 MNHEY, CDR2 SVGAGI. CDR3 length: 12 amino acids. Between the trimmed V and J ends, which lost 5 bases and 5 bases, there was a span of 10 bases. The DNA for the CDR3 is TGTGCCAGCAGTAACCTAGTTAACGAGCAGTACTTC. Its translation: CASSNLVNEQYF.

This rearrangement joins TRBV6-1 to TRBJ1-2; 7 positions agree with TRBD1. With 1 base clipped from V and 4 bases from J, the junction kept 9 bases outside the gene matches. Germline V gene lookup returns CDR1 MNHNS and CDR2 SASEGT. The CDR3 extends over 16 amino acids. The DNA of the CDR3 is TGTGCCAGCAGTGAAGGTGACGGGACAGAAGTCTATGGCTACACCTTC. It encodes CASSEGDGTEVYGYTF.

The CDR3 DNA follows: TGTGCCAGCAGCGCTCGGGGGGTCAGCAATCAGCCCCAGCATTTT. This sequence encodes CASSARGVSNQPQHF. The chain uses TRBV2 and TRBJ1-5; maybe TRBD1 (5 bases). Germline CDR1 and CDR2: SNHLY and FYNNEI. The CDR3 is made up of 15 amino acids. Trimming shortened V by 6 bases and J by 1 base, and 13 bases separated the two germline ends.

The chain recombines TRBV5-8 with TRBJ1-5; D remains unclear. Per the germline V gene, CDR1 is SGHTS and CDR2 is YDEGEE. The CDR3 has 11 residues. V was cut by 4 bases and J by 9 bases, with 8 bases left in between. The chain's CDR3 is CASSRGGPQHF. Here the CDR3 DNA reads TGTGCCAGCAGCCGGGGTGGGCCCCAGCATTTT.

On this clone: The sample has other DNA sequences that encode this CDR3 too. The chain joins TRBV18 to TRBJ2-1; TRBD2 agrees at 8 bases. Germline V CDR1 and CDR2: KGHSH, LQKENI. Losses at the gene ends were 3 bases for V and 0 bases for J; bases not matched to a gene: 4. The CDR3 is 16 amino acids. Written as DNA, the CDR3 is TGTGCCAGCTCACCCCCCAGCGGGAGCTCCTACAATGAGCAGTTCTTC. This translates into CASSPPSGSSYNEQFF.

The CDR3 region is CASSDDRAHTEAFF. The CDR3 coding sequence is TGCGCCAGCAGTGACGACAGGGCCCACACTGAAGCTTTCTTT. The gene calls are TRBV10-2 and TRBJ1-1; 7 positions agree with TRBD1. This CDR3 region has 14 residues. V trimming: 3 bases; J trimming: 3 bases; junction bases outside the gene matches: 4. The germline V gene has CDR1 WSHSY and CDR2 SAAADI.

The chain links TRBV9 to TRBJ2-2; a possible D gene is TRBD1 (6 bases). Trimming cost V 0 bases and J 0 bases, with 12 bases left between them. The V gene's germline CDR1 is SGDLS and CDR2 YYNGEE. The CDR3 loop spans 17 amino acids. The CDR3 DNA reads TGTGCCAGCAGCGTAGATCTGGGGGCCGCGAACACCGGGGAGCTGTTTTTT. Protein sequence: CASSVDLGAANTGELFF.

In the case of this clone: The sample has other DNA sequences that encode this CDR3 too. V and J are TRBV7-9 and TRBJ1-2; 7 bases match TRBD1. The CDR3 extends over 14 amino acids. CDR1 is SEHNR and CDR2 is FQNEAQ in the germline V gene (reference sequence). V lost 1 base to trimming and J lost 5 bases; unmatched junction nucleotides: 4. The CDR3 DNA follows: TGTGCCAGCAGCTTAGGGACAGGCCCATATGGCTACACCTTC. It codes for CASSLGTGPYGYTF.

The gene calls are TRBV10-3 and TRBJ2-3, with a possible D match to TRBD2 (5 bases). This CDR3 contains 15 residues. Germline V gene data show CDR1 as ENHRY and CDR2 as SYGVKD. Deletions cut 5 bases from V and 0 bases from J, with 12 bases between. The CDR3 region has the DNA TGTGCCATCAGTAGGGAGACTACGAGCACAGATACGCAGTATTTT. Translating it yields CAISRETTSTDTQYF.

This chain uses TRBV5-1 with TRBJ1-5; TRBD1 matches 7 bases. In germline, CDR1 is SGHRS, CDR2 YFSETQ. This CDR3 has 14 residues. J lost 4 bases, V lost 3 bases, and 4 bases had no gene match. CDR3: CASSWDSANQPQHF. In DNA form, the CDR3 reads TGCGCCAGCAGCTGGGACAGTGCTAATCAGCCCCAGCATTTT.

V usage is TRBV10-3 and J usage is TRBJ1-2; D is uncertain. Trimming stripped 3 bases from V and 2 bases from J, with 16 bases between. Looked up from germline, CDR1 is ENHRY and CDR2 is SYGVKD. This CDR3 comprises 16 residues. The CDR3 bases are TGTGCCATCAGTGATTACTCCGCCGGCCACAACTATGGCTACACCTTC. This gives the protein CAISDYSAGHNYGYTF.

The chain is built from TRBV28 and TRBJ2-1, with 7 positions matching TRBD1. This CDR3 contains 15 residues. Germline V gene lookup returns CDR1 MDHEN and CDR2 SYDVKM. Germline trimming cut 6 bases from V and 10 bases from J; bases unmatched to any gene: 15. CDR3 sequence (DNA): TGTGCCAGCAGGGGTCGGGGACAGACGTCAGGGGAGCAGTTCTTC. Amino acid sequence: CASRGRGQTSGEQFF.

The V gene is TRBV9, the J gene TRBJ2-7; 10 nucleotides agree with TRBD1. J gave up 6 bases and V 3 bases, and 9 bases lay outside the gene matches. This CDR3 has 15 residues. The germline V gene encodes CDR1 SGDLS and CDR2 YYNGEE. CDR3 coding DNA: TGTGCCAGCAGCGCTACCGGGACAGGGGCCTCCGAGCAGTACTTC. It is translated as CASSATGTGASEQYF.

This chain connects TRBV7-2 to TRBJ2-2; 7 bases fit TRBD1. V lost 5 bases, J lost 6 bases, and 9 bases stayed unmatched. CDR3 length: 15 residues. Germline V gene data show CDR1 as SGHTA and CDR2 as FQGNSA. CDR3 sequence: CASSPDLQGPGELFF. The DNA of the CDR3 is TGTGCCAGCAGCCCGGATTTACAGGGGCCCGGGGAGCTGTTTTTT.

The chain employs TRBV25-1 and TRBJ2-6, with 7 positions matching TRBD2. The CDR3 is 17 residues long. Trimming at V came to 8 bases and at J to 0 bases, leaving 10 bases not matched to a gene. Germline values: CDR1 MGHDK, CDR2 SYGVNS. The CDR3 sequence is CASAGAGPGSGANVLTF. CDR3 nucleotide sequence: TGTGCCAGCGCGGGAGCGGGGCCCGGCTCTGGGGCCAACGTCCTGACTTTC.

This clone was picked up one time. CDR3 loop: CSVGGRRDEQFF. The CDR3 DNA follows: TGCAGCGTTGGAGGCCGGAGGGATGAGCAGTTCTTC. The rearrangement links TRBV29-1 to TRBJ2-1, with D possibly TRBD2 on 6 matching bases. Germline V gene sequence: CDR1 SQVTM, CDR2 ANQGSEA. CDR3 length: 12 residues. Trimming cost V 4 bases and J 8 bases, with 12 bases left between them.